The clone carrying this T cell receptor beta chain has only one observation. The data belong to a study of OX40 agonist ivuxolimab in advanced cancers. The CDR3 extends over 15 amino acids. The ends were cut back, 5 bases at V and 3 bases at J, with 14 bases in the middle. CDR1 and CDR2 (germline): MNHNS, SASEGT. TCRdb's copy holds only in-frame clones and misses some; the assay was immunoSEQ multiplex PCR. The sample lists more than 100,000 clones, 93% occurring once. The TCR comes from an adult with an advanced solid tumor such as melanoma, head and neck, liver or kidney cancer. The sequencing here drew on CD4+ or CD8+ T cells sorted from blood, taken in a trial of the OX40 agonist ivuxolimab. The chain links TRBV6-1 to TRBJ1-5; weak D call: TRBD1 (5 bases). CDR3 region: CASSRPGGINQPQHF. DNA for the CDR3: TGTGCCAGCAGTCGACCTGGGGGGATCAATCAGCCCCAGCATTTT.